This entry describes one TCR beta chain. The antigen remains undetermined. These data come from a study of blood T cells in healthy people across ages. In germline, CDR1 is SGHDT, CDR2 YYEEEE. The V segment lost 1 base and the J segment 4 bases; nucleotides outside the gene matches: 2. The CDR3 extends over 15 amino acids. Study-wide points: Underestimates were what the diversity estimates from one million T cells were considered to be.

The individuals who served as donors were healthy Caucasians living in Russia, aged roughly 6 to 100. The draw of peripheral blood yielded about 9.4 milliliters from each donor. Then a second PCR, running roughly 7 to 12 cycles, was carried out with a sample-barcoded 5' primer and a J-beta primer mix. TCRdb fed the 5' RACE reads into MiXCR, producing one record per CDR3 protein. The data contain 710,000 or so distinct CDR3 sequences, 22% of them singletons. The receptor comes from a man in his sixties or seventies in good health. Sequencing was done on a sample of blood. The V call is TRBV5-6, the J call TRBJ2-1, with 10 bases matching TRBD2. CDR3 sequence: CASSLFSGGYNEQFF. CDR3 sequence (DNA): TGTGCCAGCAGCTTGTTTAGCGGGGGGTACAATGAGCAGTTCTTC.